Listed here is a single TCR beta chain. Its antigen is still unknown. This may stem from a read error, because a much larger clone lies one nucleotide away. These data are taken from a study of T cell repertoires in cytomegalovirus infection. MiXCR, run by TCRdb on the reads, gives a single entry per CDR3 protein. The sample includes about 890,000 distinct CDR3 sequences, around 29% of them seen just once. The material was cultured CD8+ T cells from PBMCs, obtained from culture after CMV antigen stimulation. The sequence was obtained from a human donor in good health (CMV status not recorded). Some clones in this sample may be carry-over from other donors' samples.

The CDR3 sequence is CASSSRGTAHHSTDTQYF. The CDR3 coding sequence is TGTGCCAGCAGTTCTCGGGGGACAGCACACCATAGCACAGATACGCAGTATTTT. The chain uses TRBV12-3 or TRBV12-4 and TRBJ2-3; D is perhaps TRBD1 (7 bases). The CDR3 runs to 18 residues. Between the trimmed V and J ends, which lost 4 bases and 0 bases, there was a span of 20 bases.